This TCR beta chain came from a study of CD8+ T cells in alopecia areata. RNA, once extracted, was reverse transcribed into cDNA for use as the sequencing template. Assay used: immunoSEQ multiplex PCR; TCRdb lists only in-frame clones, some missing. Of some 180,000 clones listed, roughly 56% are singletons. Concerning this clone itself: Its antigen is as yet unknown.

Whole-study findings and limits: Among patients, TCR sharing was less clear than in mice, a difference possibly due in part to HLA diversity in the patient population. Compared with normal scalp, lesional scalp had higher clonality and more expanded CD8+ clones. Scalp sequencing captures resident alphabeta T cells of normal skin too.

This CDR3 is 16 amino acids long. J was trimmed by 7 bases and V by 4 bases; bases with no gene match: 16. Germline CDR1 reads MGHRA; CDR2 reads YSYEKL. Sequencing was performed on CD8+ T cells sorted from blood. The genes are TRBV4-1 and TRBJ2-7; 7 bases fit TRBD1. This receptor was taken from a human donor in good health. The CDR3 DNA follows: TGCGCCAGCAGCCCAATTCCGGTCAGGGGGAAAACAGAGCAGTACTTC. Its protein is CASSPIPVRGKTEQYF.